Sequencing of this T cell receptor beta chain was carried out in a study of CD8 T cells in ankylosing spondylitis. Study results and caveats: A motif in TCR beta, a set of roughly eight highly homologous variants, appeared characteristic of ankylosing spondylitis blood. Clones linked with disease were CD8+ and fairly uncommon in the peripheral blood. Disease-linked clones reportedly concentrated significantly in matched ankylosing spondylitis synovial fluid.

Researchers built TCR beta libraries using quantitative 5'-RACE with molecular barcodes. TCRdb ran MiXCR on the 5' RACE reads and lists one entry per CDR3 protein. The sample comprises fewer than 25,000 distinct CDR3 sequences, 13% of which are singletons, and around 37% rests with the top ten. Of note for this clonotype: The target antigen is unknown.

This sequence was found in a male donor with ankylosing spondylitis or in good health (not recorded which). The material sequenced was blood.

Here the CDR3 DNA reads TGTGCCACCAGTGATTTTGGACAGGCCCTCTACAATGAGCAGTTCTTC. It specifies CATSDFGQALYNEQFF. The chain uses TRBV24-1 and TRBJ2-1; TRBD1 matches 7 bases. Germline CDR1 KGHDR, CDR2 SFDVKD. V trimming: 1 base; J trimming: 3 bases; junction bases outside the gene matches: 5. The length of the CDR3 is 16 residues.